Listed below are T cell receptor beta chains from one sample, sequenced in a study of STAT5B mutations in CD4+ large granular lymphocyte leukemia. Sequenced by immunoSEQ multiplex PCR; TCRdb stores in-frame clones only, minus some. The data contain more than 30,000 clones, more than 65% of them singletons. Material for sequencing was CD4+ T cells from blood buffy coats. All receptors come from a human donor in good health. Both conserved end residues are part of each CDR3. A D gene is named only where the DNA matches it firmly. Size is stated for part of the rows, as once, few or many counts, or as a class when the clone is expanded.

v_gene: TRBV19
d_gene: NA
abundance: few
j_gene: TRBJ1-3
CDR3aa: CASRPDAGNTIYF
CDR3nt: TGTGCCAGTAGACCGGATGCTGGAAACACCATATATTTT

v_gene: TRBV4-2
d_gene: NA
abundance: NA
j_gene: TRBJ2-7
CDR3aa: CASSQGLAGSAYEQYF
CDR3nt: TGTGCCAGCAGCCAAGGCCTGGCCGGGTCCGCCTACGAGCAGTACTTC

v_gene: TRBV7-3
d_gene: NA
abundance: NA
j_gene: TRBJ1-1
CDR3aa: CASSSAGTHTEAFF
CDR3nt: TGTGCCAGCAGCTCCGCGGGGACACATACTGAAGCTTTCTTT

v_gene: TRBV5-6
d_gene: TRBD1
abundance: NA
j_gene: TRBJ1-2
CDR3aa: CASSLEGTGYYGYTF
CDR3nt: TGTGCCAGCAGCTTGGAGGGGACAGGGTACTATGGCTACACCTTC

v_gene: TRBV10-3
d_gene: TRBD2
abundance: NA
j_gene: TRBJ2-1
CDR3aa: CASREGGEVDEQFF
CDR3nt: TGTGCCTCGCGGGAGGGGGGAGAGGTGGATGAGCAGTTCTTC

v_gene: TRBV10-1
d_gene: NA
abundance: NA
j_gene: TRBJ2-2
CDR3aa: CASSDRRTANTGELFF
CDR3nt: TGCGCCAGCAGTGATAGGAGAACCGCTAATACCGGGGAGCTGTTTTTT

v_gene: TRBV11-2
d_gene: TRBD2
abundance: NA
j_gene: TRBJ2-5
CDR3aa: CASSPRTSETQYF
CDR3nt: TGTGCCAGCAGCCCCCGGACTAGCGAGACCCAGTACTTC

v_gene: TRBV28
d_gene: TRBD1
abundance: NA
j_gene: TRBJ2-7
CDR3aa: CASSSGTGYEQYF
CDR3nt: TGTGCCAGCAGTTCCGGGACAGGCTACGAGCAGTACTTC

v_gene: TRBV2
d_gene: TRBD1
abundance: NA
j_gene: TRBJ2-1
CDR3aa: CASSEVAQGARLSEQFF
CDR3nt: TGTGCCAGCAGTGAGGTGGCACAGGGGGCGCGTTTGTCTGAGCAGTTCTTC

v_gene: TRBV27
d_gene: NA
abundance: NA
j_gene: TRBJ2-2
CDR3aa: CASSLLGYTGELFF
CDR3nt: TGTGCCAGCAGTTTGTTAGGGTACACCGGGGAGCTGTTTTTT

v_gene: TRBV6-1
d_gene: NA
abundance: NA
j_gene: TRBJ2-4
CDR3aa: CASRVLAKNIQYF
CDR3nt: TGTGCCAGCAGAGTACTAGCCAAAAACATTCAGTACTTC

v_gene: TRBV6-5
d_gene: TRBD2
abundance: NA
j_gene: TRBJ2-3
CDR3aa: CASKREGRGDTQYF
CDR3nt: TGTGCCAGTAAGCGGGAGGGGAGGGGAGATACGCAGTATTTT

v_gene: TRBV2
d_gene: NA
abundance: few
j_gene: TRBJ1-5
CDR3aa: CASSLGGGNQPQHF
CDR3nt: TGTGCCAGCAGTCTCGGTGGGGGCAATCAGCCCCAGCATTTT

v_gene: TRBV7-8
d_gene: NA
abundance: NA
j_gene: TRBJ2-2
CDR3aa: CASRPDINTGELFF
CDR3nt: TGTGCCAGCAGGCCGGACATAAACACCGGGGAGCTGTTTTTT

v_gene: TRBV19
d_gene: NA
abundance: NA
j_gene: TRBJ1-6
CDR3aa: CASSISSAGDSSYNSPLHF
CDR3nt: TGTGCCAGTAGTATATCATCTGCGGGGGATTCGTCCTATAATTCACCCCTCCACTTT

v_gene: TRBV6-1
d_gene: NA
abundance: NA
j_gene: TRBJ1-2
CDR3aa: CASSYGYGYTF
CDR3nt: TGTGCCAGCAGTTACGGGTATGGCTACACCTTC

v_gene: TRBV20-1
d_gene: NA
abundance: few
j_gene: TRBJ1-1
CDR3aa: CSATVGVRAFF
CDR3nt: TGCAGTGCAACGGTAGGAGTTCGTGCTTTCTTT

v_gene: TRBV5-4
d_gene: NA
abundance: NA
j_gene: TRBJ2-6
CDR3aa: CASRAVPSGANVLTF
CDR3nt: TGTGCCAGCAGAGCTGTGCCCTCTGGGGCCAACGTCCTGACTTTC

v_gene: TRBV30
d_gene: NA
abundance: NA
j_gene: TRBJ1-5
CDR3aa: CAWSTGTPMGFYGQPQHF
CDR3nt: TGTGCCTGGAGTACCGGGACACCGATGGGATTTTACGGTCAGCCCCAGCATTTT

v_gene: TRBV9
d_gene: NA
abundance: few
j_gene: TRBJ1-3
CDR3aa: CASSVEWGLGNTIYF
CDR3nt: TGTGCCAGCAGCGTAGAGTGGGGGTTGGGAAACACCATATATTTT